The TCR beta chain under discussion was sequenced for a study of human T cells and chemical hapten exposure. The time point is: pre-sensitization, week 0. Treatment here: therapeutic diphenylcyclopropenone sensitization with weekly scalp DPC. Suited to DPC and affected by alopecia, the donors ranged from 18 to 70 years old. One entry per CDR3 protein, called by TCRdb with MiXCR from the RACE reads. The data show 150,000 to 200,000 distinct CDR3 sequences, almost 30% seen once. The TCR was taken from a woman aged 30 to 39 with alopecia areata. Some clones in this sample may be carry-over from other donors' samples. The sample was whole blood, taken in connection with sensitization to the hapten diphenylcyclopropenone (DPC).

The DNA for the CDR3 is TGTGCCAGCTCACCACGGCGGGGAGAAAGGCAGCCCCAGCATTTT. Translated: CASSPRRGERQPQHF. The rearrangement uses TRBV18 and TRBJ1-5; no clear D gene. The CDR3 is made up of 15 amino acids. Germline assignment: CDR1 KGHSH and CDR2 LQKENI. V was shortened by 1 base and J by 7 bases, with 14 bases between the two germline ends.